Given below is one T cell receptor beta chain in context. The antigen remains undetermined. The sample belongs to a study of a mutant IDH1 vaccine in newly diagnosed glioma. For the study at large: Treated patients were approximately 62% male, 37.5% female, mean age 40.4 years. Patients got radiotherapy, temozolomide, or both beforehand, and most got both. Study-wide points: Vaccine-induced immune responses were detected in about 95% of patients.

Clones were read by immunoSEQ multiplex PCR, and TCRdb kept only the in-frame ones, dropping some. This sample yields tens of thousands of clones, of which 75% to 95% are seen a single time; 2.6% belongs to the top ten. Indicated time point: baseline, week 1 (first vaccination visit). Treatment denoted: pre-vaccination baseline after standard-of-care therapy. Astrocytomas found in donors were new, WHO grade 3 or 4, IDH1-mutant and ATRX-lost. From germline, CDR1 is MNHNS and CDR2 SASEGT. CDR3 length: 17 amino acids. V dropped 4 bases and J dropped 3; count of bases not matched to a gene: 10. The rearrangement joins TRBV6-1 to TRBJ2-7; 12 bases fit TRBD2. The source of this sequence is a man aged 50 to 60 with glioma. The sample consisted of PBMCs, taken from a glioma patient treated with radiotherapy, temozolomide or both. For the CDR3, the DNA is TGTGCCAGCAGTGGTACTAGCGGGAGGCTATACAGCTACGAGCAGTACTTC. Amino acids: CASSGTSGRLYSYEQYF.